The T cell receptor (beta chain) described here comes from a study of cytomegalovirus exposure and HLA in healthy donors. The V gene's germline CDR1 is MNHEY and CDR2 SMNVEV (reference sequence). This CDR3 spans 14 amino acids. Deletions cut 1 base from V and 3 bases from J, with 10 bases between. Use of 60 Vbeta and 13 Jbeta primers characterized the PCR. The assay was immunoSEQ multiplex PCR, and TCRdb's table has in-frame clones only and misses some. Found here are about 200,000 clones, approximately 70% of them singletons; the top ten hold 1.5% to 2%. Study-level findings and limits: In vitro confirmation showed a few CMV-associated chains to be CMV antigen specific. One later analysis reportedly identified an Asian-associated ancestry cluster that showed fewer N-insertions than the approximately 710-donor mean.

Likely unrecorded immune exposures existed in these nominally healthy donors. To note about this clone: Its antigen remains unknown.

V gene TRBV27 combines with J gene TRBJ2-7; D unresolved. Material for sequencing was PBMCs. This receptor was identified in a woman in her 30s in good health and CMV-seronegative. CDR3 protein: CASSLWAGHYEQYF. The CDR3, as DNA: TGTGCCAGCAGTTTATGGGCAGGCCACTACGAGCAGTACTTC.